Here is one T cell receptor (beta chain) with its context. These data belong to a study of CD8 T cells in Susac syndrome. CDR1 is SGHTA and CDR2 is FQGNSA in the germline V gene. Trimming took 2 bases from V and 4 from J, leaving 18 bases between them. This CDR3 contains 17 residues. Random-hexamer reverse transcription was applied to roughly 0.45 to 1 ug RNA. Across 54 Vbeta and 13 Jbeta, TCR beta CDR3 was amplified with immunoSEQ multiplex PCR. One entry per CDR3 protein, called by TCRdb with MiXCR from the immunoSEQ multiplex PCR reads. The repertoire consists of around 130,000 distinct CDR3 sequences, with about 93% occurring once and the leading ten covering roughly 0.098%.

The sequenced sample consisted of CD4+ T cells from PBMCs. The chain couples TRBV7-2 to TRBJ2-1; the D gene is possibly TRBD1 (7 bases). This TCR was sampled from a human donor in good health. The CDR3, as DNA: TGTGCCAGCAGCTTACCCCGGCAGGGGGGATCTTACAATGAGCAGTTCTTC. This gives the protein CASSLPRQGGSYNEQFF.